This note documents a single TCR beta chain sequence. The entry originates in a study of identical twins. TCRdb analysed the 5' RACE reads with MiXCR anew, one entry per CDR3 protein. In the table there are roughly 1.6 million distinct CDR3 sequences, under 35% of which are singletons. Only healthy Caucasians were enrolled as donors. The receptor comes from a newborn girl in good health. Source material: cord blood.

The CDR3 loop is CASSPPTGGGYGYTF. The CDR3 coding sequence is TGTGCCAGCAGTCCTCCGACAGGGGGAGGCTATGGCTACACCTTC. The rearrangement links TRBV12-3 or TRBV12-4 to TRBJ1-2, with TRBD1 matching over 9 bases. CDR3 length: 15 residues. Trimming removed 5 bases from V and 4 bases from J; junction bases left unmatched: 8.